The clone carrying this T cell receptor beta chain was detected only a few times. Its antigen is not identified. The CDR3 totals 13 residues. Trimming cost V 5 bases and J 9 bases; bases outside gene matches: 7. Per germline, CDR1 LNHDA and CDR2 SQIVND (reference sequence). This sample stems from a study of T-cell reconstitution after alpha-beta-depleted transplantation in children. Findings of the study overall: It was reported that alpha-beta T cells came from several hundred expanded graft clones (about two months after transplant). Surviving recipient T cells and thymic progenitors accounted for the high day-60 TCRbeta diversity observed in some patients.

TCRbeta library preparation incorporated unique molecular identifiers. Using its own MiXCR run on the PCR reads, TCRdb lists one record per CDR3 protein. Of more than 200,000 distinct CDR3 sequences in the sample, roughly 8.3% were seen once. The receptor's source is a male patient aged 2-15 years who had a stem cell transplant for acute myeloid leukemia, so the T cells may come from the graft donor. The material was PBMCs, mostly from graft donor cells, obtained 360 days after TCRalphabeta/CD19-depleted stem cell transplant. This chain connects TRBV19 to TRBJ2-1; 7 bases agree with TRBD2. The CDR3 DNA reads TGTGCCAGTAGTGTCCGGGACTACGGTGAGCAGTTCTTC. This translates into CASSVRDYGEQFF. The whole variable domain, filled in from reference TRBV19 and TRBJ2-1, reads DGGITQSPKYLFRKEGQNVTLSCEQNLNHDAMYWYRQDPGQGLRLIYYSQIVNDFQKGDIAEGYSVSREKKESFPLTVTSAQKNPTAFYLCASSVRDYGEQFFGPGTRLTVL.